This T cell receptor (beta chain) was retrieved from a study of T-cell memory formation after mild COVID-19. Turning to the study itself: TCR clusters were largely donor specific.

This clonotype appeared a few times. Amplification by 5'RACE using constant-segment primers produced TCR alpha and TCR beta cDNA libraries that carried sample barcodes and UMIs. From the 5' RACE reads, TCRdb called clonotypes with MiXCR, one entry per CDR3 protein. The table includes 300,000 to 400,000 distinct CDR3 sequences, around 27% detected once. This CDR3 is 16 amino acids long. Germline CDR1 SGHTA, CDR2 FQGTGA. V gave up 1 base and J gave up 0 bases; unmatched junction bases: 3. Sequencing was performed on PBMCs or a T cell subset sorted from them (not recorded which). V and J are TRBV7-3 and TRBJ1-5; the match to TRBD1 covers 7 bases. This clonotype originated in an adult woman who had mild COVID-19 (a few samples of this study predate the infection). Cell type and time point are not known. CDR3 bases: TGTGCCAGCAGCTTAAGAGGGACAGATAGCAATCAGCCCCAGCATTTT. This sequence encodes CASSLRGTDSNQPQHF.